This TCR beta chain comes out of a study of T-cell reconstitution after alpha-beta-depleted transplantation in children. Unique molecular identifiers were built into the TCRbeta library. TCRdb redid the calling of the PCR reads with MiXCR, one entry per CDR3 protein. The sample has 350,000 to 400,000 distinct CDR3 sequences; 20% are singletons. The CDR3 covers 13 residues. Trimming cost V 6 bases and J 1 base, with 12 bases left between them. Germline values: CDR1 DFQATT, CDR2 SNEGSKA (reference sequence). This clonotype has a handful of counts. The sample here was PBMCs from the stem cell graft donor, taken from the stem cell graft. The sequence was collected from a human donor who donated a stem cell graft to a child with acute myeloid leukemia. V gene TRBV20-1 combines with J gene TRBJ1-1, with D perhaps matching TRBD1 (5 bases). CDR3 loop: CSATRDRNTEAFF. CDR3 DNA sequence: TGCAGTGCCACCAGGGATAGGAACACTGAAGCTTTCTTT.